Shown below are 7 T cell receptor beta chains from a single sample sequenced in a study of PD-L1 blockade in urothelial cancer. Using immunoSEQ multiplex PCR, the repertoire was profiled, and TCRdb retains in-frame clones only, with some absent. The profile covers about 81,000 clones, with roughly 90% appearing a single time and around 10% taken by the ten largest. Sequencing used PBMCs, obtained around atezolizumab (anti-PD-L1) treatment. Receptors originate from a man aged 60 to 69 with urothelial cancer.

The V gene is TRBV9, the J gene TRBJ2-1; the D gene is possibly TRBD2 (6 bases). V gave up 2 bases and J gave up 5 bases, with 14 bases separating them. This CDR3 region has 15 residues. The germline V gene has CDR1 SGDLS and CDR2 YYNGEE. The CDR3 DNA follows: TGTGCCAGCAGCGTTTATAGCGGAATAAACAATGAGCAGTTCTTC. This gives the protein CASSVYSGINNEQFF. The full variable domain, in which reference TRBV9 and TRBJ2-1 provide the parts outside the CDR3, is DSGVTQTPKHLITATGQRVTLRCSPRSGDLSVYWYQQSLDQGLQFLIQYYNGEERAKGNILERFSAQQFPDLHSELNLSSLELGDSALYFCASSVYSGINNEQFFGPGTRLTVL.

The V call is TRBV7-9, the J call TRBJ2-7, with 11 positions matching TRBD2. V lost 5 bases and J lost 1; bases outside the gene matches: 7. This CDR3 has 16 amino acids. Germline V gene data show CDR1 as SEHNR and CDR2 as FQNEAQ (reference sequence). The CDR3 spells CASSQEASGGSYEQYF. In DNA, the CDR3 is TGTGCCAGCAGCCAAGAGGCTAGCGGGGGGTCCTACGAGCAGTACTTC. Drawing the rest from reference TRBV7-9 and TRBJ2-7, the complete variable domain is DTGVSQNPRHKITKRGQNVTFRCDPISEHNRLYWYRQTLGQGPEFLTYFQNEAQLEKSRLLSDRFSAERPKGSFSTLEIQRTEQGDSAMYLCASSQEASGGSYEQYFGPGTRLTVT.

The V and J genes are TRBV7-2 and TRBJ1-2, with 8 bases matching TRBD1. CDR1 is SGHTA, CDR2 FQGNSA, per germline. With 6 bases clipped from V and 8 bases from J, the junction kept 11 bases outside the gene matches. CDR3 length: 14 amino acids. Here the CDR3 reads CASRRTQGARGYTF. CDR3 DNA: TGTGCCAGCAGACGTACTCAGGGGGCGCGAGGCTACACCTTC.

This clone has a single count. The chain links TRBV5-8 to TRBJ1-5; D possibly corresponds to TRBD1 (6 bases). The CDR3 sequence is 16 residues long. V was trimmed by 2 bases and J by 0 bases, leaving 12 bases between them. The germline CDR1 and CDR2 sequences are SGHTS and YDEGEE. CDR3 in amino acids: CASSFSAGDSNQPQHF. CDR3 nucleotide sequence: TGTGCCAGCAGCTTTTCGGCAGGGGATAGCAATCAGCCCCAGCATTTT.

CDR3 loop: CASSQNDPGWGVTEAFF. CDR3 nucleotides: TGTGCCAGCAGCCAAAATGATCCCGGTTGGGGGGTCACTGAAGCTTTCTTT. This sequence joins TRBV4-2 and TRBJ1-1; possible D gene TRBD1, 5 bases. Germline V gives CDR1 LGHNA, CDR2 YNFKEQ. V lost 2 bases and J 4 bases, leaving 20 bases between the germline ends. The CDR3 spans 17 residues.

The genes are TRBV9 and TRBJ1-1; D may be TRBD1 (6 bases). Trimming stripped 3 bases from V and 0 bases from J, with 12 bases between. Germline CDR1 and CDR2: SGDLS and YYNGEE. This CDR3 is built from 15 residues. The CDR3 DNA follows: TGTGCCAGCAGCGGACTACAGGGAGTGAACACTGAAGCTTTCTTT. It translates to CASSGLQGVNTEAFF.

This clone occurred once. The DNA for the CDR3 is TGTGCCAGCAGCCAACGGGACTTCGGGGAGACCCAGTACTTC. It codes for CASSQRDFGETQYF. V gene TRBV7-9 combines with J gene TRBJ2-5; the D gene is possibly TRBD2 (6 bases). V dropped 5 bases and J dropped 5 bases, with 15 bases sitting between them. The CDR3 sequence is 14 residues long. Germline CDR1 reads SEHNR; CDR2 reads FQNEAQ (reference sequence).